The 2 T cell receptor beta chains listed next were all sequenced from one sample in a study of identical twins. From the 5' RACE reads, TCRdb called clonotypes with MiXCR, one entry per CDR3 protein. The table includes around 490,000 distinct CDR3 sequences, approximately 15% detected once. This same sample was also taken into another study, of yellow fever vaccine responses in identical twins.

Sequenced input: CD4+ T cells sorted from blood. The receptor source for this set is a woman aged 18-30 years in good health.

In its sample, this clonotype was seen many times. The rearrangement links TRBV2 to TRBJ1-4; a possible D gene is TRBD1 (6 bases). The CDR3 is 15 residues long. Germline CDR1 reads SNHLY; CDR2 reads FYNNEI. Trimming left V 6 bases short and J 3 bases short, with 14 bases between. The CDR3, as DNA: TGTGCCAGCAGACTTTTACAGGGTTCTAATGAAAAACTGTTTTTT. Translating gives CASRLLQGSNEKLFF.

In this sample, this clonotype turned up a few times. The chain combines TRBV20-1 with TRBJ2-2; D might be TRBD1 or TRBD2, each matching 6 bases. Germline V lookup: CDR1 DFQATT, CDR2 SNEGSKA (reference sequence). Trimming took off 4 bases at V and 3 bases at J, with 9 bases between the two ends. This CDR3 spans 13 amino acids. CDR3 sequence: CSAKRGDTGELFF. In nucleotides, the CDR3 is TGCAGTGCTAAAAGGGGGGACACCGGGGAGCTGTTTTTT.